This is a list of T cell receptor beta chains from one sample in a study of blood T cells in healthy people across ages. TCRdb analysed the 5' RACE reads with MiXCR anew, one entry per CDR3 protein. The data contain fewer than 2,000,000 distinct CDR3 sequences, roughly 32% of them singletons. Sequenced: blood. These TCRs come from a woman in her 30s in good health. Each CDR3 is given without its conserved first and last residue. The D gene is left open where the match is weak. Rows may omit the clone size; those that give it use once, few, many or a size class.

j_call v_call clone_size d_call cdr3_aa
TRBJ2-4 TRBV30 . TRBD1 AWSSNGQGAAKNIQY
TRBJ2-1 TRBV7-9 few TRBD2 ASSLETSALYNEQF
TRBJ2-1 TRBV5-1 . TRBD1 ASSARQGPSYNEQF
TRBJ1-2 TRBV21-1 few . ASSLRVACNYGYT
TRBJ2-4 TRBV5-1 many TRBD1 ASGPGQGLNIQY
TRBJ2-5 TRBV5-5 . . ASSPSGRSGETQY
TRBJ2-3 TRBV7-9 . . ASSLARARLGTDTQY
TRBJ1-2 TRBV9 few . ASSVESAIANYYGYT
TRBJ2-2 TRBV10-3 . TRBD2 AIFPGGVGELF
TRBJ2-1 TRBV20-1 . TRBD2 SAREGGRTKNEQF
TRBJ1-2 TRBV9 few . ASSALQEPRGGYT
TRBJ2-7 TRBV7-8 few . ASSLELDRSYEQY
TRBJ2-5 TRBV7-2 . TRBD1 ASSLVRTGGNEQY
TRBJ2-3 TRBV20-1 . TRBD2 SVNALAGPDAQY
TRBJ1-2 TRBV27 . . ASRATPTNYGYT
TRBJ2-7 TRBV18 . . ASSRLGTGSYEQY
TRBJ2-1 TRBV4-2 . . ASSQEEADNEQF
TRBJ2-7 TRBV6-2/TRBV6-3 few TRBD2 ATARGSGYEQY
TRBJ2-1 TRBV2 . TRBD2 ASLGLAGSSYSDQF
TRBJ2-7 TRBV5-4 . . ASSFPGQRSYEQY
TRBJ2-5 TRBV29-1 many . SVELQGQQETQY
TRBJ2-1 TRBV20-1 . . SAEDSYNYNEQF
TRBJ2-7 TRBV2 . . ASRGLEGSYEQY
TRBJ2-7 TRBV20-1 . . SARRNIGPNGYEQY
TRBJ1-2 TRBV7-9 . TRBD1 ASSGQVSYGYT
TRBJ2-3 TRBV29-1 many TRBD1 SATGTSEY
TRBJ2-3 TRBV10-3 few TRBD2 AIKSTSGGPGYDIDTQY
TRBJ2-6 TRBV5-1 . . ASSPQASGEANVLT
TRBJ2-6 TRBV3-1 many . ASSQGSSGANVLT
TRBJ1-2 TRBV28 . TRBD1 ASSFQGAPGYT
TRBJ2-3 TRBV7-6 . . ASSPEDTRAGTDTQY
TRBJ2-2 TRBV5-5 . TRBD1 ASSSDRGRELF
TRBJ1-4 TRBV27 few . ASSIRTPEKLF
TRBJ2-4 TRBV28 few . ASNGSGGLYGIQY
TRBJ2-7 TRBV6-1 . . ASSRLGRTISYEQY
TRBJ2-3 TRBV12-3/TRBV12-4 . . ASSFGALRADTQY
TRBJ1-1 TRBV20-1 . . SASPLRGRGGNTEAF
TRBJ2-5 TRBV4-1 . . ASGQGLAGGLQETQY
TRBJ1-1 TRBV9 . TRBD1 ASSVGQGGNTEAF
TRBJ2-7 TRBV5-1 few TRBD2 ASSLTGSGGVPVSYEQY
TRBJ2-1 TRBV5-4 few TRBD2 ASREGLAGTSRIGNEQF
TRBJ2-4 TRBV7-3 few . ASSSSPGNIQY
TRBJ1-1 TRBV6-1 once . TSTERWWANTEAF
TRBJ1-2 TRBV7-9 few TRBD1 ASSARTGMKDYGYT
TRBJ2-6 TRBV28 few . ASSDLGFAGANVLT
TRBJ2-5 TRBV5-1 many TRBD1 ASSLAGTGVGETQY
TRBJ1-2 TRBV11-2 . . ASSLGRGRRINDYGYT
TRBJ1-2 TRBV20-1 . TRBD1 SASSDRGFNYGYT
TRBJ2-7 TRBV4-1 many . ASSQEQRGTYEQY
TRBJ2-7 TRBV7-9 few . ASSLSQGATYEQY
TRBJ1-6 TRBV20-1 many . SAREGGPNSPLH
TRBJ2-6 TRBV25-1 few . ASSELGSSVLT
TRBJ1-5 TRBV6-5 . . ASSRGASPNQPQH
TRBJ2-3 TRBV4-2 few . ASSQSGGMGSDTQY